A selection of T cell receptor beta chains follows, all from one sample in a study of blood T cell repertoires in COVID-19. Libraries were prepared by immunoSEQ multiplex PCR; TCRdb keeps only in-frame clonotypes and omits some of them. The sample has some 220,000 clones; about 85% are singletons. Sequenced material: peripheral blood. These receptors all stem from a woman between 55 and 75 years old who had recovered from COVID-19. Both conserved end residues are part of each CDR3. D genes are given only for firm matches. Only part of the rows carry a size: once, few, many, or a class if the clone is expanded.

CDR3 DNA: TGCAGCGTTGGTACGGGCGAGGGTCAGCCCCAGCATTTT; CDR3 protein: CSVGTGEGQPQHF; J gene: TRBJ1-5; clone size: -; V gene: TRBV29-1; D gene: -
CDR3 DNA: TGTGCCAGCAGCTTGGGCGGCGGGGGGGCCTATGAGCAGTTCTTC; CDR3 protein: CASSLGGGGAYEQFF; J gene: TRBJ2-1; clone size: -; V gene: TRBV5-5; D gene: TRBD2
CDR3 DNA: TGTGCCAGCAGCCAGGGTAGCGGGGGCCTCACAGATACGCAGTATTTT; CDR3 protein: CASSQGSGGLTDTQYF; J gene: TRBJ2-3; clone size: -; V gene: TRBV3-1/TRBV3-2; D gene: TRBD2
CDR3 DNA: TGTGCCTGTGCTCGACAGGCGATGAACACTGAAGCTTTCTTT; CDR3 protein: CACARQAMNTEAFF; J gene: TRBJ1-1; clone size: once; V gene: TRBV30; D gene: -
CDR3 DNA: TGTGCCAGCAGTTCCCGGGACAGGGGATCCTACGAGCAGTACTTC; CDR3 protein: CASSSRDRGSYEQYF; J gene: TRBJ2-7; clone size: -; V gene: TRBV6-6; D gene: TRBD1
CDR3 DNA: TGTGCCTCGACGGGCCGGGGGTCCTACAATGAGCAGTTCTTC; CDR3 protein: CASTGRGSYNEQFF; J gene: TRBJ2-1; clone size: -; V gene: TRBV6-5; D gene: -
CDR3 DNA: TGCGCCAGCAGCTTGGGGCCACAGGGGGCCGGTGAAAAACTGTTTTTT; CDR3 protein: CASSLGPQGAGEKLFF; J gene: TRBJ1-4; clone size: -; V gene: TRBV5-1; D gene: TRBD1
CDR3 DNA: TGTGCCAGCAGTGTGGACAGGGGGGGCACTGAAGCTTTCTTT; CDR3 protein: CASSVDRGGTEAFF; J gene: TRBJ1-1; clone size: -; V gene: TRBV7-8; D gene: TRBD1
CDR3 DNA: TGTGCCAGTAGTATCCCACAGGAGCCTAATGAAAAACTGTTTTTT; CDR3 protein: CASSIPQEPNEKLFF; J gene: TRBJ1-4; clone size: -; V gene: TRBV19; D gene: -
CDR3 DNA: TGTGCCAGTAGTATAGTCGGGTTCGAGCAGTACTTC; CDR3 protein: CASSIVGFEQYF; J gene: TRBJ2-7; clone size: -; V gene: TRBV19; D gene: -